Shown below are 2 T cell receptor beta chains from a single sample sequenced in a study of vaccination and CD4 T cells after COVID-19. Noted treatment: approximately 11-day PBMC culture with coronavirus spike peptide pools or control peptides (ViraFEST assay). These TCRs' antigens remain unknown. An Oncomine TCR Beta short-read assay was used to sequence the DNA from cultured CD4+ T cells. From the PCR reads, TCRdb called clonotypes with MiXCR, one entry per CDR3 protein. The repertoire includes under 20,000 distinct CDR3 sequences, approximately 50% of them detected once, and roughly 14% sits in the top ten. The sample consisted of cultured CD4+ T cells from blood. The receptor set was obtained from a human donor with COVID-19.

J is TRBJ2-1 and V is TRBV7-2, with D hard to call. The CDR3 totals 13 residues. In germline, CDR1 is SGHTA, CDR2 FQGNSA. V dropped 3 bases and J dropped 5 bases, with 8 bases sitting between them. CDR3 residues: CASSFYKDNEQFF. In DNA form, the CDR3 reads TGTGCCAGCAGCTTCTATAAGGACAATGAGCAGTTCTTC.

This chain links TRBV7-2 with TRBJ2-6; no reliable D call. CDR1 and CDR2 (germline): SGHTA, FQGNSA. The V end lost 6 bases, the J end lost 0 bases, and 15 bases lay between the germline ends. The CDR3 has 17 amino acids. The CDR3 here is CASSRAPASSGANVLTF. In nucleotides, the CDR3 is TGTGCCAGCAGTAGGGCTCCGGCTAGCTCTGGGGCCAACGTCCTGACTTTC.